The rows below give T cell receptor beta chains drawn from one sample of a study of Ad26.COV2.S vaccination and SARS-CoV-2 variants. This table comes from immunoSEQ multiplex PCR, and its TCRdb copy is limited to in-frame clones, with some not included. The sample lists around 320,000 clones, around 87% occurring once. Sequenced here: peripheral blood, sampled in a trial of Ad26.COV2.S vaccine versus placebo. Receptor source: a person aged 18-65 years who received the Ad26.COV2.S COVID-19 vaccine or a placebo. Both conserved end residues are part of each CDR3. The D gene is left open where the match is weak. Clone size is stated in some rows and not others, as once, few, many or a class when expanded.

v_gene	abundance	d_gene	j_gene	CDR3nt	CDR3aa
TRBV10-3	NA	TRBD2	TRBJ2-7	TGTGCCATCAGTCGGGTAGGGACTAGCGGCTGGAGCTCCTACGAGCAGTACTTC	CAISRVGTSGWSSYEQYF
TRBV6-2/TRBV6-3	NA	NA	TRBJ1-1	TGTGCCAGCAGTAAGGGAACTGAAGCTTTCTTT	CASSKGTEAFF
TRBV2	once	NA	TRBJ2-2	TGTGCCAGCACTCAAGCTGGGGAGAACACCGGGGAGCTGTTTTTT	CASTQAGENTGELFF
TRBV3-1/TRBV3-2	NA	NA	TRBJ2-7	TGTGCCAGCAGCCAAGACCTACAGGGCCACGAGCAGTACTTC	CASSQDLQGHEQYF
TRBV6-5	NA	TRBD1	TRBJ2-7	TGTGCCAGCCGCCCGGGACAGGGAACCTACGAGCAGTACTTC	CASRPGQGTYEQYF
TRBV6-5	NA	NA	TRBJ1-3	TGTGCCAGCAGGGCGGACGAAGACTCTGGAAACACCATATATTTT	CASRADEDSGNTIYF
TRBV11-2	NA	NA	TRBJ1-2	TGTGCCAGCAGCTTAGATAGCAGTCGGGGCTACACCTTC	CASSLDSSRGYTF
TRBV9	NA	TRBD2	TRBJ2-3	TGTGCCAGCAGCGGAGCGGGGGCCTCCACAGATACGCAGTATTTT	CASSGAGASTDTQYF
TRBV7-6	NA	NA	TRBJ1-2	TGTGCCAGCAGCTTAGGGGTGGGGGCAATTAACTATGGCTACACCTTC	CASSLGVGAINYGYTF
TRBV24-1	NA	NA	TRBJ2-5	TGTGCCACCAGTATGTACACTCTCATCCAAGAGACCCAGTACTTC	CATSMYTLIQETQYF
TRBV4-3	NA	TRBD1	TRBJ1-2	TGCGCCAGCAGCCAAAATACAGGGGAGAAAGGCTACACCTTC	CASSQNTGEKGYTF
TRBV10-2	NA	TRBD1	TRBJ2-7	TGCGCCAGCAGTCGGGACAGATCCTACGAGCAGTACTTC	CASSRDRSYEQYF
TRBV5-1	NA	NA	TRBJ2-3	TGCGCCAGCAGCTTGGTAGCCCCCGGAGCAGATACGCAGTATTTT	CASSLVAPGADTQYF
TRBV2	NA	NA	TRBJ1-2	TGTGCCAGCAGTGAAGAAGGGGCAGGGATATACTATGGCTACACCTTC	CASSEEGAGIYYGYTF
TRBV11-1	NA	TRBD1	TRBJ2-7	TGTGCCAGCAGCTTAGCCGGGACAGGGGGCCCATACGAGCAGTACTTC	CASSLAGTGGPYEQYF
TRBV7-8	NA	TRBD1	TRBJ1-1	TGTGCCAGCAGCTTAGTTCAGGGGGCGCGATGGAAGAACACTGAAGCTTTCTTT	CASSLVQGARWKNTEAFF
TRBV5-1	NA	NA	TRBJ1-1	TGCGCCAGCAGCTCCGCAAGGGTCGAGAACACTGAAGCTTTCTTT	CASSSARVENTEAFF
TRBV4-3	NA	NA	TRBJ2-5	TGCGCCAGCAGCCAAGGGTTATTACAGCCCCAAGAGACCCAGTACTTC	CASSQGLLQPQETQYF
TRBV9	few	TRBD1	TRBJ1-3	TGTGCCAGCAGCGCCACAGGGGGTGTAGGTGGAAACACCATATATTTT	CASSATGGVGGNTIYF
TRBV30	NA	TRBD1	TRBJ1-3	TGTGCCTGGAGTCGGACAGGGGGATTTTCGGGTCTTTCTGGAAACACCATATATTTT	CAWSRTGGFSGLSGNTIYF
TRBV10-3	NA	NA	TRBJ1-5	TGTGCCATCAGTGAGGGAGGGAGCTTCAATCAGCCCCAGCATTTT	CAISEGGSFNQPQHF
TRBV4-1	NA	NA	TRBJ2-3	TGCGCCAGCAGCCCAACTACAGGATATAACACAGATACGCAGTATTTT	CASSPTTGYNTDTQYF
TRBV7-6	NA	NA	TRBJ2-7	TGTGCCAGCAGCTTAGGGTCGAGGGAGTTCGGCGAGCAGTACTTC	CASSLGSREFGEQYF
TRBV3-1/TRBV3-2	NA	NA	TRBJ1-1	TGTGCCAGCAGCCAGCCCGGCCCGAACACTGAAGCTTTCTTT	CASSQPGPNTEAFF
TRBV6-2/TRBV6-3	few	TRBD1	TRBJ2-7	TGTGCCAGCAGTTACCTGATGGACAGGGGGAGCTCCTACGAGCAGTACTTC	CASSYLMDRGSSYEQYF
TRBV9	NA	NA	TRBJ2-1	TGTGCCAGCAGCGCCACGGGGGCAGCTTACAATGAGCAGTTCTTC	CASSATGAAYNEQFF
TRBV6-2/TRBV6-3	NA	TRBD1	TRBJ1-2	TGTGCCAGCAGTTCCGGGACAGGGATCGGCGGCTACACCTTC	CASSSGTGIGGYTF
TRBV3-1/TRBV3-2	NA	NA	TRBJ1-1	TGTGCCAGCAGCCAAGATCCGGCCAGGACTAGATGGAACACTGAAGCTTTCTTT	CASSQDPARTRWNTEAFF
TRBV5-1	NA	NA	TRBJ1-2	TGCGCCAGCAGCTCGCCGGACGGACGCCATGGCTACACCTTC	CASSSPDGRHGYTF
TRBV3-1/TRBV3-2	NA	TRBD1	TRBJ2-5	TGTGCCAGCAGCCTCCAGAGGGGACAGAAGAAGACCCAGTACTTC	CASSLQRGQKKTQYF
TRBV6-5	NA	NA	TRBJ2-1	TGTGCCAGCAGGATTGGACATCTTCCGAATGAGCAGTTCTTC	CASRIGHLPNEQFF
TRBV24-1	NA	NA	TRBJ2-5	TGTGCCACCAGTGCAGGGGAGCAGACCCAGTACTTC	CATSAGEQTQYF
TRBV12-5	NA	NA	TRBJ2-7	TGTGCTAGTGGCGCCTACTACGAGCAGTACTTC	CASGAYYEQYF
TRBV7-9	many	NA	TRBJ2-5	TGTGCCAGCAGCTTCTCCCAAGAGACCCAGTACTTC	CASSFSQETQYF
TRBV6-5	NA	TRBD2	TRBJ2-3	TGTGCCAGCAGTTACCTACAACCTGGACTAGCGGGGGAGGATTTT	CASSYLQPGLAGEDF
TRBV5-5	once	NA	TRBJ1-5	TGTGCCAGCAGCTTTGGTAATCAGCCCCAGCATTTT	CASSFGNQPQHF